The rows below give T cell receptor beta chains drawn from one sample of a study of shared clonotypes between healthy human individuals. TCRdb's table, derived via immunoSEQ multiplex PCR, lists solely in-frame clones and lacks some. In the table there are about 180,000 clones, about 93% of which are singletons. Sequencing was performed on naive CD4+ T cells sorted from blood. These receptors all stem from a woman aged 30 to 39 in good health. CDR3s leave out the opening cysteine and the closing phenylalanine or tryptophan.

v_call: TRBV6-5
j_call: TRBJ2-1
cdr3_aa: ASSYSIQGGNNEQF

v_call: TRBV6-5
j_call: TRBJ1-1
cdr3_aa: ASSYEVTNTEAF

v_call: TRBV7-8
j_call: TRBJ2-7
cdr3_aa: ASSRTGTFYEQY

v_call: TRBV18
j_call: TRBJ2-5
cdr3_aa: ASSPLVGSQETQY

v_call: TRBV6-6
j_call: TRBJ2-2
cdr3_aa: ASNRQGGITGELF

v_call: TRBV29-1
j_call: TRBJ1-2
cdr3_aa: SVEAPGTSVNYGYT

v_call: TRBV19
j_call: TRBJ2-2
cdr3_aa: ASSIKTSGSTGELF

v_call: TRBV2
j_call: TRBJ2-5
cdr3_aa: ASSDWLRSGAGEQY

v_call: TRBV29-1
j_call: TRBJ2-7
cdr3_aa: SVERSPYEQY

v_call: TRBV2
j_call: TRBJ2-7
cdr3_aa: ASSVQGAQSLEQY

v_call: TRBV19
j_call: TRBJ2-7
cdr3_aa: ASRGALEQY

v_call: TRBV7-6
j_call: TRBJ1-5
cdr3_aa: ASSAQTGFNGQPQH

v_call: TRBV2
j_call: TRBJ1-2
cdr3_aa: ASSEQGTRYGYT

v_call: TRBV30
j_call: TRBJ2-3
cdr3_aa: AWRTGQKSTDTQY

v_call: TRBV7-9
j_call: TRBJ2-7
cdr3_aa: ASSFGGARGYEQY

v_call: TRBV6-6
j_call: TRBJ2-3
cdr3_aa: ASSQQGPLIPDTQY

v_call: TRBV19
j_call: TRBJ1-4
cdr3_aa: ASSIGAHPEKLF

v_call: TRBV11-2
j_call: TRBJ1-2
cdr3_aa: ASSLLPQGGDGYT

v_call: TRBV7-3
j_call: TRBJ2-3
cdr3_aa: ASSPGLSTDTQY

v_call: TRBV28
j_call: TRBJ2-5
cdr3_aa: ASSETGHRETQY

v_call: TRBV11-3
j_call: TRBJ2-2
cdr3_aa: ASSLVSPGELF

v_call: TRBV10-2
j_call: TRBJ1-1
cdr3_aa: ASSRGQSNTEAF

v_call: TRBV7-6
j_call: TRBJ1-2
cdr3_aa: ASLDRDRYGYT

v_call: TRBV6-1
j_call: TRBJ1-3
cdr3_aa: ATRDREFSTIY

v_call: TRBV18
j_call: TRBJ2-3
cdr3_aa: ASSPLPTETDTQY

v_call: TRBV7-9
j_call: TRBJ2-7
cdr3_aa: AGSSGLVDGEQY

v_call: TRBV7-2
j_call: TRBJ2-7
cdr3_aa: ASSLVTGFNEQY

v_call: TRBV28
j_call: TRBJ1-4
cdr3_aa: ASSPSWTPNEKLF

v_call: TRBV29-1
j_call: TRBJ1-5
cdr3_aa: SVAGQSNQPQH

v_call: TRBV4-1
j_call: TRBJ2-7
cdr3_aa: ASSQVGEAYEQY

v_call: TRBV28
j_call: TRBJ1-1
cdr3_aa: AIAGRARGTEAF

v_call: TRBV7-8
j_call: TRBJ2-1
cdr3_aa: ASSLGEVLEQF

v_call: TRBV7-8
j_call: TRBJ2-2
cdr3_aa: ASTLGRGGTSGRNTGELF

v_call: TRBV21-1
j_call: TRBJ2-5
cdr3_aa: ASRIRTERETQY